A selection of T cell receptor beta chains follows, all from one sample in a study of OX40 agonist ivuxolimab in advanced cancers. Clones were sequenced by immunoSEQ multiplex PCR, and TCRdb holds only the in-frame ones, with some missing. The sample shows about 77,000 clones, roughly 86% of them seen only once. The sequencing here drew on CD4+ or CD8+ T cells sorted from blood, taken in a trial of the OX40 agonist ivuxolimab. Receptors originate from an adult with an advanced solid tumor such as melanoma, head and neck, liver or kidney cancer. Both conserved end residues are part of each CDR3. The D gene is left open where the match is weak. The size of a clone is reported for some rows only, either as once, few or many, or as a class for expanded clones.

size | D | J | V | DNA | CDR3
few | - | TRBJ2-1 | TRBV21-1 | TGTGCCAGCAGCAAGGAGGACAGGCTGACCTACAATGAGCAGTTCTTC | CASSKEDRLTYNEQFF
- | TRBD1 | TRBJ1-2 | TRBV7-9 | TGTGCCAGCATCCGGACAGGGGATTACTATGGCTACACCTTC | CASIRTGDYYGYTF
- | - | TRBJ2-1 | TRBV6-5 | TGTGCCAGCAGTAGGACGGATGAGCAGTTCTTC | CASSRTDEQFF
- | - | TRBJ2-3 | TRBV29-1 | TGCAGCGTGGGGCCCGCGGCGTTTCGATCTTTAGATACGCAGTATTTT | CSVGPAAFRSLDTQYF
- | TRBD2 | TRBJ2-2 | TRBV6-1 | TGTGCCAGCAGTGTTTTTAGCGGGTCGAACACCGGGGAGCTGTTTTTT | CASSVFSGSNTGELFF
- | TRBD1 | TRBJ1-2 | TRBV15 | TGTGCCACCAGCAGAGCGACAGGGAACTATGGCTACACCTTC | CATSRATGNYGYTF
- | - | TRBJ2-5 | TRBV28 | TGTGCCAGCAGTGAGGGGGGCCAAGAGACCCAGTACTTC | CASSEGGQETQYF
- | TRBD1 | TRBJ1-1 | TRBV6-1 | TGTGCCACCCAGGGGGCATGGGCCGATGAGACTGAAGCTTTCTTT | CATQGAWADETEAFF
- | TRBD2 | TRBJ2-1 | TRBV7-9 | TGTGCCAGCAGCTTAAAAGGGACTAACGCACATGAGCAGTTCTTC | CASSLKGTNAHEQFF
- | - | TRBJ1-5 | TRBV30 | TGTGCCTGGAGCGCCAGGGCTACTGCACTCAATCAGCCCCAGCATTTT | CAWSARATALNQPQHF
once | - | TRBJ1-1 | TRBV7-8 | TGTGCCAGCAGCAATGTAATCCACAGCCTGAACACTGAAGCTTTCTTT | CASSNVIHSLNTEAFF
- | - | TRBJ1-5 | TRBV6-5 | TGTGCCAGCAGCTTAGGACCATGGCTGCCCCAGCATTTT | CASSLGPWLPQHF
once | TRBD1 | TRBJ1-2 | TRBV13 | TGTGCCAGCAGCTTAGAAGGGGGCGCGGGCTACACCTTC | CASSLEGGAGYTF
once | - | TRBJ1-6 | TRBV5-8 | TGTGCCAGCAGCTTGAGGGGCATCTATTCACCCCTCCACTTT | CASSLRGIYSPLHF
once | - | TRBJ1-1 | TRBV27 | TGTGCCAGCACCCAGTTGGGAACACCTAACACTGAAGCTTTCTTT | CASTQLGTPNTEAFF
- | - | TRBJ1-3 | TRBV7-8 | TGTGCCAGCAGCTTAGCTTTTCTCCCTTCGGCCAACTCTGGAAACACCATATATTTT | CASSLAFLPSANSGNTIYF
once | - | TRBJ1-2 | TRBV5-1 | TGCGCCAGCAGCCCGGGAGACTATGGCTACACCTTC | CASSPGDYGYTF
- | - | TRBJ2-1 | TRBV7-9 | TGTGCCAGCAGCGACAAGACTATTTTGGATGAGCAGTTCTTC | CASSDKTILDEQFF
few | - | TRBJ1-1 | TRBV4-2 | TGTGCCAGCAGCCAACCCGGACGGAACACTGAAGCTTTCTTT | CASSQPGRNTEAFF
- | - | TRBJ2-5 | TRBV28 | TGTGCCAGCAGTTTTGGGGGGTCCGGAGAGACCCAGTACTTC | CASSFGGSGETQYF
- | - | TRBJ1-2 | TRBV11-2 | TGTGCCAGCAGCCAACTAAAAGAAGGGCCAACATCCTATGGCTACACCTTC | CASSQLKEGPTSYGYTF
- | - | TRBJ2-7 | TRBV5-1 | TGCGCCAGCAGCCCCACGGGACTCTCCTACGAGCAGTACTTC | CASSPTGLSYEQYF
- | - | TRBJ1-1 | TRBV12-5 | TGTGCTAGTGGTGACCCTCGGGACACAGGCAGACTTATTAAACCCGGCACTGAAGCTTTCTTT | CASGDPRDTGRLIKPGTEAFF
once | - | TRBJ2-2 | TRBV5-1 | TGCGCCAGCAGCTTGGCGAGCCGGAGGGCCAGCCCCGGGGAGCTGTTTTTT | CASSLASRRASPGELFF
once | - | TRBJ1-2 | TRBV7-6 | TGTGCCAGCAGCTTAGAGTTTGGGAGAGAGGGCTACACCTTC | CASSLEFGREGYTF
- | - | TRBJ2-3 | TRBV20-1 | TGCAGTGCGCCTAAGGCAGATACGCAGTATTTT | CSAPKADTQYF
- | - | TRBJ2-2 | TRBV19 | TGTGCCAGTAGTATAAGTGGGAGTACGGGCACCGGGGAGCTGTTTTTT | CASSISGSTGTGELFF
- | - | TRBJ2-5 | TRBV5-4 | TGTGCCAGCAGCTTGGATGAGGAAGAGACCCAGTACTTC | CASSLDEEETQYF
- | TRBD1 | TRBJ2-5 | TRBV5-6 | TGTGCCAGCAGTCCAAGACAGGGCGGAGGAGAGACCCAGTACTTC | CASSPRQGGGETQYF
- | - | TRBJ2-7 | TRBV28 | TGTGCCAGCAGTTTAGCGGGGCAGAGCTCCTACGAGCAGTACTTC | CASSLAGQSSYEQYF
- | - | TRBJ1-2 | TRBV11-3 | TGTGCCAGCAGCTTAGGTTCCCCCCAGTCCTATGGCTACACCTTC | CASSLGSPQSYGYTF
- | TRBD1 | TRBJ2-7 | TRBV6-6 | TGTGCCAGCAGTTACCGCGACAGGGGGCGTCCCTACGAGCAGTACTTC | CASSYRDRGRPYEQYF
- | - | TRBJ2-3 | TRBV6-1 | TGTGCCAGCGCAGAGGGGGATACGCAGTATTTT | CASAEGDTQYF
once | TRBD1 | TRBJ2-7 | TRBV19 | TGTGCCAGTAGTATAGAAGGACAGGGGTTCTACGAGCAGTACTTC | CASSIEGQGFYEQYF
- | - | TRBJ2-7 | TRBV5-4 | TGTGCCAGCAGCTCCTCACAAACAGGGTACGAGCAGTACTTC | CASSSSQTGYEQYF
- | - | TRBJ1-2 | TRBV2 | TGTGCCAGCAGGAGCTTAACTCTCAACTATGGCTACACCTTC | CASRSLTLNYGYTF
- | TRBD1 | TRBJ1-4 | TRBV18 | TGTGCCAGCTCACCTGGGACAGGCATTCCGGGGAATGAAAAACTGTTTTTT | CASSPGTGIPGNEKLFF
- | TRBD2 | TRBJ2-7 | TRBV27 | TGTGCCAGCAGTTCTACGCTAGCGGGAGGTACCAAAACCTACGAGCAGTACTTC | CASSSTLAGGTKTYEQYF
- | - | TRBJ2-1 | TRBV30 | TGTGCCTTCGGGACTCGCCTGGGGAATGAGCAGTTCTTC | CAFGTRLGNEQFF
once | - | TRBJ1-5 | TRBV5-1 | TGCGCCAGCAGCCCAATGTGGGGTGGCAATCAGCCCCAGCATTTT | CASSPMWGGNQPQHF
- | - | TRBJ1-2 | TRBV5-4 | TGTGCCAGCAGCCCCCTGGGGGGGGTTGACTATGGCTACACCTTC | CASSPLGGVDYGYTF
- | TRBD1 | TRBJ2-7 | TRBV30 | TGTGCCTGGGTTGAGACAGGGCGAGTTCACGAGCAGTACTTC | CAWVETGRVHEQYF
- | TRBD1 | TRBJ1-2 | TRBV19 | TGTGCCAGTAGTGCGGACAGGGGAAGCAACTATGGCTACACCTTC | CASSADRGSNYGYTF
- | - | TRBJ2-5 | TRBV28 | TGTGCCAGCAGTTTACTTGGAGAGACCCAGTACTTC | CASSLLGETQYF
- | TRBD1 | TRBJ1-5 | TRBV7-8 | TGTGCCAGCAGCTCCTACTCGGGACAGCTCAATCAGCCCCAGCATTTT | CASSSYSGQLNQPQHF
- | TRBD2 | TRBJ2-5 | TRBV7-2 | TGTGCCAGCAGCCTAGGACTAGCGGGGTACCAAGAGACCCAGTACTTC | CASSLGLAGYQETQYF
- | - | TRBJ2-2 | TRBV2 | TGTGCCAGCAGTTACACCGGGGAGCTGTTTTTT | CASSYTGELFF
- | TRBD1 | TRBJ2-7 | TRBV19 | TGTGCCAGTAGTGGGGACAGGTCACGAGAGCAGTACTTC | CASSGDRSREQYF